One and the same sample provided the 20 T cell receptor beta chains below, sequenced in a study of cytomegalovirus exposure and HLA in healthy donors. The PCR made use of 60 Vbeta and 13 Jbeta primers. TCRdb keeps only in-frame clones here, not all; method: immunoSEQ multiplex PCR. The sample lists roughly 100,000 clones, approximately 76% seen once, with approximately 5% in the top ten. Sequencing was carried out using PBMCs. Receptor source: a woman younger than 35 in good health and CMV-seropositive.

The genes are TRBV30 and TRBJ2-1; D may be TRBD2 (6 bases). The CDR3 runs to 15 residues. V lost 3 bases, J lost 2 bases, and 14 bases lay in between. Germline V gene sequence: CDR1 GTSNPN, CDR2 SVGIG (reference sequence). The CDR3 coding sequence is TGTGCCTGGAGCCGACGGGAGTCCCCCTACAATGAGCAGTTCTTC. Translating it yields CAWSRRESPYNEQFF. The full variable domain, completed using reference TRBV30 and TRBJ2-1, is SQTIHQWPATLVQPVGSPLSLECTVEGTSNPNLYWYRQAAGRGLQLLFYSVGIGQISSEVPQNLSASRPQDRQFILSSKKLLLSDSGFYLCAWSRRESPYNEQFFGPGTRLTVL.

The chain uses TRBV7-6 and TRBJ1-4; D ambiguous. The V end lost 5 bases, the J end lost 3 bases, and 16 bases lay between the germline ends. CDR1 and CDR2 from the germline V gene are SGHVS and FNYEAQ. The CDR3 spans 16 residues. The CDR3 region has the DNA TGTGCCAGCAGCCCAGCGCGCAGTGGCCCTAATGAAAAACTGTTTTTT. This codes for CASSPARSGPNEKLFF.

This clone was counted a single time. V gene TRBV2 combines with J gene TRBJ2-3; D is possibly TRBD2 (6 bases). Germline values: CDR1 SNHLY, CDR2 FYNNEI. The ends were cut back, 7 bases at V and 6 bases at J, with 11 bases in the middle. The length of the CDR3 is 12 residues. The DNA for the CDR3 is TGTGCCAGCAACTGGGGGAGGGATACGCAGTATTTT. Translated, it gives CASNWGRDTQYF.

The CDR3 loop is CASSWTSGNTGELFF. The CDR3 DNA reads TGTGCCAGCAGCTGGACTAGCGGAAACACCGGGGAGCTGTTTTTT. V usage is TRBV7-9 and J usage is TRBJ2-2; 10 nucleotides align to TRBD2. With 4 bases clipped from V and 2 bases from J, the junction kept 1 base outside the gene matches. Germline CDR1 is SEHNR and CDR2 is FQNEAQ (reference sequence). The CDR3 consists of 15 residues.

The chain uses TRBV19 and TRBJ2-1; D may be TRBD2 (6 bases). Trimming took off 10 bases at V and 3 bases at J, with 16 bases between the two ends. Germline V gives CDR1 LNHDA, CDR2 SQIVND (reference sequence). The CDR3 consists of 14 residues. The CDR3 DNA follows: TGTGCCACCGCCCGGAGGGAGTACTACAATGAGCAGTTCTTC. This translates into CATARREYYNEQFF.

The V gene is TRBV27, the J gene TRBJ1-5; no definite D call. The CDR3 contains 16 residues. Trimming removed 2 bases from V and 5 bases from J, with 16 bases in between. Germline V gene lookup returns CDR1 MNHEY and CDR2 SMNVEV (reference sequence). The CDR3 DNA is TGTGCCAGCAGTTTAGGAGCAGTTTATAGTTATCAGCCCCAGCATTTT. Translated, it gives CASSLGAVYSYQPQHF.

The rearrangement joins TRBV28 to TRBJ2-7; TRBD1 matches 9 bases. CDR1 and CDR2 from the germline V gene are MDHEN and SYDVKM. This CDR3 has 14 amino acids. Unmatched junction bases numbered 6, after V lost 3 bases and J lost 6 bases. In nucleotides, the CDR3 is TGTGCCAGCAGTTTGATGACAGGGGGACTCGAGCAGTACTTC. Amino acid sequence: CASSLMTGGLEQYF.

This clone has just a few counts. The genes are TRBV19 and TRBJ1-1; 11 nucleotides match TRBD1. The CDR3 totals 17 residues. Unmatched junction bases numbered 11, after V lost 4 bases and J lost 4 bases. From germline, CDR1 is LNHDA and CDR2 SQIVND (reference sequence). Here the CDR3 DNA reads TGTGCCAGTAGTACCCAAGGACAGGGGGCAATTGTCACTGAAGCTTTCTTT. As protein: CASSTQGQGAIVTEAFF.

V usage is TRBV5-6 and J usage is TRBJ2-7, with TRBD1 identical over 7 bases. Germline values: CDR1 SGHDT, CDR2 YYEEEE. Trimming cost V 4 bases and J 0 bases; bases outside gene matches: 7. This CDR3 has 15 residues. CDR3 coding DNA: TGTGCCAGCAGCCGGGGACAGCCAAGCTCCTACGAGCAGTACTTC. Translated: CASSRGQPSSYEQYF.

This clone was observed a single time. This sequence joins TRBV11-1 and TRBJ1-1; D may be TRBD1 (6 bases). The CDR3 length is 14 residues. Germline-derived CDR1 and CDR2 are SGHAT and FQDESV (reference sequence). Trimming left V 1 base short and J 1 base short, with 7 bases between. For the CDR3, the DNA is TGTGCCAGCAGCTTAGACAGGGCGAACACTGAAGCTTTCTTT. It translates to CASSLDRANTEAFF. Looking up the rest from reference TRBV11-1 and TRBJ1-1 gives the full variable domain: EAEVAQSPRYKITEKSQAVAFWCDPISGHATLYWYRQILGQGPELLVQFQDESVVDDSQLPKDRFSAERLKGVDSTLKIQPAELGDSAMYLCASSLDRANTEAFFGQGTRLTVV.

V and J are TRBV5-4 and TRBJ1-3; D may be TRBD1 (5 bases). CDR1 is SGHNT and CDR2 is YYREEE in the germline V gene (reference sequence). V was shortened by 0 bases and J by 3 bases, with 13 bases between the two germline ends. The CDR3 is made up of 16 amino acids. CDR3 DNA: TGTGCCAGCAGCTTGGGGGGACTGAATATTGGAAACACCATATATTTT. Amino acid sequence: CASSLGGLNIGNTIYF.

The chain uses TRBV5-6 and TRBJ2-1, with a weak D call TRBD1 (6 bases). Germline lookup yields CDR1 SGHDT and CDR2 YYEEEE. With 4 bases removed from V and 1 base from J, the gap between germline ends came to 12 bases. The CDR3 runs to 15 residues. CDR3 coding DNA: TGTGCCAGCAGCACGACAGGTACGTCCTACAATGAGCAGTTCTTC. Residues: CASSTTGTSYNEQFF.

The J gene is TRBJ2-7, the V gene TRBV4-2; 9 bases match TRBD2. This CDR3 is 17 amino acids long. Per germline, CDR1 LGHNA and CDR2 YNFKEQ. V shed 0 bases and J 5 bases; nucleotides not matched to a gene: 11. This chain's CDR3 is CASSQDRGGVAGDEQYF. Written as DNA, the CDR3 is TGTGCCAGCAGCCAAGATCGGGGGGGGGTAGCGGGAGACGAGCAGTACTTC.

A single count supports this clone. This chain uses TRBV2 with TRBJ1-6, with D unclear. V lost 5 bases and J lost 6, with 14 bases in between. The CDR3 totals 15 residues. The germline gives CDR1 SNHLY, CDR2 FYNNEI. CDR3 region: CASSPRLTVNSPLHF. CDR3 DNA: TGTGCCAGCAGTCCCAGACTGACCGTTAATTCACCCCTCCACTTT.

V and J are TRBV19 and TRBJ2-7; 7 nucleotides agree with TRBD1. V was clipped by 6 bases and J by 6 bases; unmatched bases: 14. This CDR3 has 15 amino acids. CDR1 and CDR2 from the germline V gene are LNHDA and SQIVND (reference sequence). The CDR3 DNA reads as TGTGCCAGTAGCCTTCCGGGACAGCTCATAGGCGAGCAGTACTTC. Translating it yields CASSLPGQLIGEQYF.

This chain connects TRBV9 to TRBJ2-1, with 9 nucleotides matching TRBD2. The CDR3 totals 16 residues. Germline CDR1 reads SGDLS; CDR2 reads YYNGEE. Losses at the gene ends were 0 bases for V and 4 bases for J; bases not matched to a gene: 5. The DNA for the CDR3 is TGTGCCAGCAGCGTAGGGGGGACTAGCTCTTACAATGAGCAGTTCTTC. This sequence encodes CASSVGGTSSYNEQFF.

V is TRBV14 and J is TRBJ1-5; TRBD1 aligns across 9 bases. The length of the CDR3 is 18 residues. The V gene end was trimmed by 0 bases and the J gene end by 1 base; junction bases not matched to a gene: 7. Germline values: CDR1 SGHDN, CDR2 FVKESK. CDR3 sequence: CASSQDDRGYMSNQPQHF. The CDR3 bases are TGTGCCAGCAGCCAAGATGACAGGGGGTATATGAGCAATCAGCCCCAGCATTTT. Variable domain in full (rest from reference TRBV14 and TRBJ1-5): EAGVTQFPSHSVIEKGQTVTLRCDPISGHDNLYWYRRVMGKEIKFLLHFVKESKQDESGMPNNRFLAERTGGTYSTLKVQPAELEDSGVYFCASSQDDRGYMSNQPQHFGDGTRLSIL.

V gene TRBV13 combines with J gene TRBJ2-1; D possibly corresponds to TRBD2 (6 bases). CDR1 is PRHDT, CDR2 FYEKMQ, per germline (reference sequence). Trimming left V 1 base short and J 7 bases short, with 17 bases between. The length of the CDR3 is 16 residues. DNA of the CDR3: TGTGCCAGCAGCTTAGAGGTGGGAGGCTGGGGTAATGAGCAGTTCTTC. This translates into CASSLEVGGWGNEQFF.

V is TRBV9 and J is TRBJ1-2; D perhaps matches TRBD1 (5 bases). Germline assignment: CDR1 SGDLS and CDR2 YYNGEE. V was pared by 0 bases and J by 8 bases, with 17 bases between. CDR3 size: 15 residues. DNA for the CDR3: TGTGCCAGCAGCGTAGAAGCTTCAGGGACTAGCGGCTACACCTTC. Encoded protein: CASSVEASGTSGYTF.

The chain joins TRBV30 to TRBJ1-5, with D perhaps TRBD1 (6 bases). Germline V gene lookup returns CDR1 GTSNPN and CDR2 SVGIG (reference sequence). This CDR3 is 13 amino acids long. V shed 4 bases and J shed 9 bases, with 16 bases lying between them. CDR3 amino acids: CAWTRQAQGPQHF. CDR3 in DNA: TGTGCCTGGACCAGACAGGCCCAAGGGCCCCAGCATTTT.